The clone carrying this T cell receptor beta chain was seen just once. Its antigen is undetermined. PCR was performed using 60 Vbeta and 13 Jbeta primers. Profiling relied on immunoSEQ multiplex PCR, and the TCRdb table lists in-frame clones only, not all of them. Counted here are about 170,000 clones, approximately 76% occurring once; the ten biggest clones make up roughly 1.9%. This record comes from a study of cytomegalovirus exposure and HLA in healthy donors. Study-level findings and limits: Reportedly, fewer N-insertions than the approximately 700-donor mean appeared in an Asian-associated ancestry cluster in a later analysis. Reports showed the classifier diagnosing cytomegalovirus status with high specificity and sensitivity. The authors listed approximately 150 TCR beta chains as cytomegalovirus-associated. Per published accounts, TCR beta sequences correctly predicted the HLA-A and HLA-B alleles of most subjects.

This CDR3 spans 17 amino acids. The ends lost 0 bases at V and 7 bases at J; junction bases unmatched: 12. Germline V gives CDR1 SEHNR, CDR2 FQNEAQ (reference sequence). The chain carries TRBV7-9 and TRBJ1-2, with TRBD1 matching 9 bases. Input material: PBMCs. This TCR derives from a female donor in good health and CMV-seronegative. The CDR3 region is CASSLAQGTGLNIGYTF. The CDR3 DNA reads TGTGCCAGCAGCTTAGCCCAGGGGACAGGGTTAAATATTGGCTACACCTTC.